Presented here are 8 T cell receptor beta chains from one specimen sequenced in a study of blood T cell repertoires in COVID-19. Assay used: immunoSEQ multiplex PCR; TCRdb lists only in-frame clones, some missing. The repertoire consists of hundreds of thousands of clones, with roughly 90% occurring once and the leading ten covering 7.2%. Material: peripheral blood. The receptors derive from a man in his fifties or sixties who had recovered from COVID-19.

The rearrangement links TRBV6-5 to TRBJ2-3; possibly TRBD2 for D (6 bases). The CDR3 is made up of 13 amino acids. With 2 bases removed from V and 3 bases from J, the gap between germline ends came to 6 bases. Per the germline V gene, CDR1 is MNHEY and CDR2 is SVGAGI. CDR3 loop: CASSYGRTDTQYF. CDR3 DNA: TGTGCCAGCAGTTACGGGAGGACAGATACGCAGTATTTT.

This clone was picked up a small number of times. The chain links TRBV4-2 to TRBJ2-2; D not resolved. V was clipped by 0 bases and J by 6 bases, with 8 bases between them. The CDR3 covers 14 residues. Germline V gene data show CDR1 as LGHNA and CDR2 as YNFKEQ. CDR3 region: CASSQDAIPGELFF. The CDR3 DNA is TGTGCCAGCAGCCAAGACGCGATCCCCGGGGAGCTGTTTTTT.

V usage is TRBV4-2 and J usage is TRBJ2-1, with TRBD1 matching 10 bases. The CDR3 spans 15 residues. The trim removed 3 bases at V and 5 bases at J, leaving 4 bases unmatched. CDR1 LGHNA and CDR2 YNFKEQ come from the germline V gene. The CDR3 sequence: CASSHRQGAHNEQFF. CDR3 in DNA: TGTGCCAGCAGCCACAGACAGGGGGCCCACAATGAGCAGTTCTTC.

The chain uses TRBV3-1 (or the pseudogene TRBV3-2) and TRBJ2-2; D is unresolved. V was shortened by 0 bases and J by 3 bases, with 14 bases between the two germline ends. CDR3 length: 17 amino acids. Germline lookup yields CDR1 LGHDT and CDR2 YNNKEL (reference sequence). The CDR3 coding sequence is TGTGCCAGCAGCCAAGATTGGAAACTACCTTACACCGGGGAGCTGTTTTTT. It yields the protein CASSQDWKLPYTGELFF.

V gene TRBV4-1 combines with J gene TRBJ2-7; no reliable D call. CDR1 is MGHRA, CDR2 YSYEKL, per germline. The CDR3 consists of 12 residues. V shed 2 bases and J shed 6 bases, with 8 bases lying between them. Here the CDR3 DNA reads TGCGCCAGCAGCCAACCCCGAGGCGAGCAGTACTTC. Residues: CASSQPRGEQYF.

The chain employs TRBV5-1 and TRBJ2-5; 8 nucleotides align to TRBD1. Per the germline V gene, CDR1 is SGHRS and CDR2 is YFSETQ. With 6 bases clipped from V and 5 bases from J, the junction kept 12 bases outside the gene matches. The CDR3 is 15 amino acids. CDR3 sequence: CASKGRGRLYETQYF. The CDR3 coding sequence is TGCGCCAGCAAGGGCAGGGGGCGCCTTTATGAGACCCAGTACTTC. Full variable domain (missing parts from reference TRBV5-1 and TRBJ2-5): KAGVTQTPRYLIKTRGQQVTLSCSPISGHRSVSWYQQTPGQGLQFLFEYFSETQRNKGNFPGRFSGRQFSNSRSEMNVSTLELGDSALYLCASKGRGRLYETQYFGPGTRLLVL.

In nucleotides, the CDR3 is TGTGCCAGCAGTTACTCCAGGGGGGATACGCAGTATTTT. This codes for CASSYSRGDTQYF. The rearrangement links TRBV6-5 to TRBJ2-3; 7 nucleotides line up with TRBD1. CDR3 length equals 13 residues. Germline V lookup: CDR1 MNHEY, CDR2 SVGAGI. Trimming cost V 0 bases and J 6 bases; bases outside gene matches: 0.

The chain has TRBV4-2 and TRBJ2-2; 10 bases map to TRBD2. The CDR3 is made up of 19 amino acids. With V trimmed by 1 base and J by 7 bases, 15 bases remained unmatched. CDR1 and CDR2 from the germline V gene are LGHNA and YNFKEQ. The CDR3 coding sequence is TGTGCCAGCAGCCAAGTTGTGGGTAGCGGGGGGTGGGAAAACGGGGAGCTGTTTTTT. Its protein is CASSQVVGSGGWENGELFF.